This section outlines one T cell receptor (beta chain) sequence together with its context. As to treatment: preoperative locoregional IRX-2 cytokine immunotherapy. The protocol was immunoSEQ multiplex PCR, while the TCRdb copy is restricted to in-frame clones and leaves out a portion. The sample lists around 88,000 clones, roughly 89% occurring once. The source of the sample is a study of preoperative IRX-2 immunotherapy in early breast cancer. The germline V gene encodes CDR1 SGHRS and CDR2 YFSETQ. This CDR3 spans 16 amino acids. Trimming took off 3 bases at V and 6 bases at J, with 18 bases between the two ends.

The receptor was isolated from a human donor with breast cancer. V and J are TRBV5-1 and TRBJ1-4; D perhaps matches TRBD1 (5 bases). The material sequenced was tumor tissue, taken after IRX-2 immunotherapy. The CDR3 spells CASSSGTLAWDEKLFF. DNA of the CDR3: TGCGCCAGCAGCTCCGGGACGCTCGCCTGGGATGAAAAACTGTTTTTT.